Presented here are 27 T cell receptor beta chains from one specimen sequenced in a study of T cells after yellow fever vaccination. TCRdb itself ran the 5' RACE reads through MiXCR, one entry per CDR3 protein. The sample holds hundreds of thousands of distinct CDR3 sequences; around 12% are singletons and the top ten take 2.5% to 4%. The sequenced sample was CD4+ T cells sorted from PBMCs, obtained 15 days after the yellow fever booster vaccination. These receptors were taken from a man between 18 and 29 years old who received the YFV17D yellow fever vaccine.

Only a few counts were recorded for this clonotype. The V call is TRBV20-1, the J call TRBJ2-5; 9 bases are shared with TRBD2. The V segment lost 6 bases and the J segment 4 bases; nucleotides outside the gene matches: 9. Looked up from germline, CDR1 is DFQATT and CDR2 is SNEGSKA (reference sequence). The CDR3 loop spans 14 amino acids. CDR3 bases: TGCAGTGCCAGGCCAGCGGGGGGCCGAGAGACCCAGTACTTC. Its translation is CSARPAGGRETQYF.

This clonotype occurred a few times. J is TRBJ1-1 and V is TRBV12-5, with a weak D call TRBD1 (6 bases). The ends were cut back, 1 base at V and 1 base at J, with 7 bases in the middle. In germline, CDR1 is LGHNT, CDR2 FRNRAP. This CDR3 region has 14 residues. CDR3 protein: CASGLGGGNTEAFF. For the CDR3, the DNA is TGTGCTAGTGGTTTGGGAGGGGGGAACACTGAAGCTTTCTTT.

This chain connects TRBV6-2 or TRBV6-3 to TRBJ2-2; D is unclear. Germline values: CDR1 MNHEY, CDR2 SVGEGT. CDR3 size: 16 residues. V lost 7 bases to trimming and J lost 1 base, with 16 bases between them. The CDR3 sequence: CASTPERIKNTGELFF. The CDR3 nucleotides read TGTGCCAGCACCCCCGAACGGATTAAGAACACCGGGGAGCTGTTTTTT.

This clonotype has just a few counts. The rearrangement links TRBV5-1 to TRBJ2-3; a possible D gene is TRBD2 (5 bases). Per the germline V gene, CDR1 is SGHRS and CDR2 is YFSETQ. Trimming pared 6 bases from V and 3 bases from J, leaving 11 bases between. The CDR3 has 13 residues. CDR3 amino acids: CASKVAGTDTQYF. In nucleotides, the CDR3 is TGCGCCAGCAAGGTGGCGGGTACAGATACGCAGTATTTT.

This clonotype was seen only a few times. V gene TRBV7-3 combines with J gene TRBJ2-7; D is unclear. The CDR3 consists of 12 residues. Germline CDR1 and CDR2: SGHTA and FQGTGA. The germline V and J ends were trimmed by 9 bases and 5 bases, with 14 bases remaining between them. Written as DNA, the CDR3 is TGTGCCAGGGAAGACTGTCATCACGAGCAGTACGTC. Translating gives CAREDCHHEQYV.

This clonotype is a singleton in its sample. The chain combines TRBV7-8 with TRBJ2-3; maybe TRBD2 (7 bases). The CDR3 extends over 16 amino acids. Germline CDR1 and CDR2: SGHVS and FQNEAQ. Between the trimmed V and J ends, which lost 5 bases and 0 bases, there was a span of 15 bases. The CDR3 region is CASSPRGGSSTDTQYF. In DNA form, the CDR3 reads TGTGCCAGCAGCCCGAGGGGGGGAAGCAGCACAGATACGCAGTATTTT.

This clonotype was seen a few times. This chain connects TRBV10-3 to TRBJ2-7; D gene uncertain. V was clipped by 3 bases and J by 2 bases, with 11 bases between them. Germline V gene sequence: CDR1 ENHRY, CDR2 SYGVKD. There are 14 residues in the CDR3. Here the CDR3 DNA reads TGTGCCATCAGTGACGTGACGGTAACCTACGAGCAGTACTTC. It yields the protein CAISDVTVTYEQYF.

The chain carries TRBV5-1 and TRBJ1-2; 7 bases are a match to TRBD1. CDR1 is SGHRS, CDR2 YFSETQ, per germline. This CDR3 has 14 amino acids. The J segment lost 4 bases and the V segment lost 0 bases, leaving 3 bases of the junction unmatched. This CDR3 reads CASSLAGGTYGYTF. CDR3 coding DNA: TGCGCCAGCAGCTTGGCAGGGGGAACCTATGGCTACACCTTC.

The chain has TRBV10-3 and TRBJ2-7; the D gene is possibly TRBD2 (7 bases). CDR1 is ENHRY and CDR2 is SYGVKD in the germline V gene. The V end was cut by 10 bases, the J end by 5 bases, with 18 bases between. The CDR3 covers 13 residues. CDR3 in DNA: TGTGCCACGAGGACAGCGGGGCAGGACGAGCAGTACTTC. It specifies CATRTAGQDEQYF.

This clonotype was found a few times. The chain uses TRBV5-1 and TRBJ2-1; 7 positions match TRBD1. The CDR3 runs to 14 residues. V was clipped by 0 bases and J by 5 bases; unmatched bases: 2. Looked up from germline, CDR1 is SGHRS and CDR2 is YFSETQ. Here the CDR3 reads CASSLADRDNEQFF. The CDR3 nucleotides are TGCGCCAGCAGCTTGGCTGACAGGGACAATGAGCAGTTCTTC.

This clonotype was counted between two and nine times. The genes are TRBV15 and TRBJ2-5; TRBD2 matches at 14 bases. V gave up 3 bases and J gave up 7 bases; unmatched junction bases: 7. Germline CDR1 and CDR2: LNHNV and YYDKDF (reference sequence). The CDR3 consists of 16 residues. For the CDR3, the DNA is TGTGCCACCAGCAGGGGGACTAGCGGGGGCCGAGTGACCCAGTACTTC. Translating it yields CATSRGTSGGRVTQYF.

This clonotype was seen only a few times. The chain recombines TRBV9 with TRBJ1-1, with D possibly being TRBD1 (6 bases). This CDR3 comprises 13 residues. Germline lookup yields CDR1 SGDLS and CDR2 YYNGEE. The V gene lost 3 bases and the J gene lost 9 bases, with 15 bases spanning the gap. CDR3: CASSAPAGTKAFF. DNA of the CDR3: TGTGCCAGCAGCGCCCCGGCTGGGACAAAAGCTTTCTTT.

This clonotype showed up just a few times. The chain recombines TRBV7-9 with TRBJ1-1; 7 bases are shared with TRBD1. Germline V gene sequence: CDR1 SEHNR, CDR2 FQNEAQ (reference sequence). V gave up 5 bases and J gave up 3 bases; unmatched junction bases: 12. The CDR3 runs 16 residues. CDR3 region: CASSDLGQIKDTEAFF. The CDR3 DNA reads as TGTGCCAGCAGCGACCTGGGACAGATTAAGGACACTGAAGCTTTCTTT.

This clonotype was observed many times. The chain recombines TRBV6-5 with TRBJ1-2, with TRBD1 matching over 7 bases. This CDR3 spans 16 amino acids. V lost 0 bases and J lost 4; bases outside the gene matches: 8. CDR1 is MNHEY, CDR2 SVGAGI, per germline. CDR3 nucleotide sequence: TGTGCCAGCAGTTACTCGAGAGGGGGCAGTAGCTATGGCTACACCTTC. Protein product: CASSYSRGGSSYGYTF.

The table lists this clonotype with a few counts. This chain uses TRBV12-3 or TRBV12-4 with TRBJ1-4; a weak D match, TRBD1 (6 bases). CDR3 size: 15 residues. V was cut by 6 bases and J by 8 bases, with 19 bases left in between. CDR3 protein: CASRNYREGSEKLFF. CDR3 coding DNA: TGTGCCAGCAGAAACTACAGGGAAGGTTCAGAAAAACTGTTTTTT.

The CDR3 sequence: CASSLLGGPHSPLHF. CDR3 nucleotide sequence: TGTGCCAGCAGTTTATTGGGGGGTCCCCATTCACCCCTCCACTTT. The chain links TRBV12-3 or TRBV12-4 to TRBJ1-6; TRBD1 is a possible D gene (5 bases). The CDR3 contains 15 residues. Between the trimmed V and J ends, which lost 2 bases and 8 bases, there was a span of 13 bases.

V gene TRBV10-2 combines with J gene TRBJ2-7; weak D call: TRBD2 (5 bases). The CDR3 has 13 amino acids. V gave up 5 bases and J gave up 3 bases, with 11 bases separating them. Per the germline V gene, CDR1 is WSHSY and CDR2 is SAAADI. DNA of the CDR3: TGCGCCAGCAGTCCCCGGACTTACTACGAGCAGTACTTC. This sequence encodes CASSPRTYYEQYF.

This clonotype was counted between two and nine times. The DNA for the CDR3 is TGTGCCAGCAGTGTCCCGGTAGAGCTTCTTCCAAATGAGCAGTTCTTC. Amino acids: CASSVPVELLPNEQFF. The chain carries TRBV6-1 and TRBJ2-1; no reliable D call. The CDR3 has 16 residues. Germline assignment: CDR1 MNHNS and CDR2 SASEGT. The V and J ends lost 4 bases and 7 bases respectively, with 20 bases between them.

This clonotype appeared a few times. The chain has TRBV21-1 and TRBJ2-4. TRBV21-1 represents a pseudogene. The CDR3 loop spans 12 amino acids. CDR3 protein: CASSTGPNIQYF. The CDR3 DNA is TGTGCCAGCAGCACAGGGCCTAACATTCAGTACTTC.

This clonotype was observed at least ten times. This chain links TRBV5-1 with TRBJ2-1; 11 nucleotides agree with TRBD2. There are 15 residues in the CDR3. The V gene end was trimmed by 3 bases and the J gene end by 7 bases; junction bases not matched to a gene: 6. The germline V gene has CDR1 SGHRS and CDR2 YFSETQ. CDR3 in DNA: TGCGCCAGCAGCTCGGGACTAGCGGTTGGGAATGAGCAGTTCTTC. Encoded protein: CASSSGLAVGNEQFF.

V is TRBV20-1 and J is TRBJ2-3, with D maybe TRBD1 (5 bases). CDR3 length equals 14 residues. Germline values: CDR1 DFQATT, CDR2 SNEGSKA (reference sequence). V dropped 0 bases and J dropped 6 bases, with 13 bases sitting between them. CDR3 in amino acids: CSARDGQGGDTQYF. CDR3 sequence (DNA): TGCAGTGCTAGAGATGGCCAGGGTGGGGATACGCAGTATTTT.

About this clonotype itself: At one boundary the junction diverges from the germline segment, which might be a read error. The chain is built from TRBV7-2 and TRBJ2-7; 12 bases match TRBD2. This CDR3 contains 14 residues. Looked up from germline, CDR1 is SGHTA and CDR2 is FQGNSA. The CDR3 DNA sequence: TGTGCCAGCAGCCTAGCGGGGGGGCTTGACGAGCAGTACTTC. Protein sequence: CASSLAGGLDEQYF.

This chain links TRBV5-6 with TRBJ2-1; tentatively, D is TRBD1 or TRBD2 (6 bases each). Trimming removed 3 bases from V and 5 bases from J, with 15 bases in between. Looked up from germline, CDR1 is SGHDT and CDR2 is YYEEEE. The CDR3 has 15 amino acids. The CDR3 coding sequence is TGTGCCAGCAGCTCTGGACAGTGGGGGGACAATGAGCAGTTCTTC. Translating gives CASSSGQWGDNEQFF.

The chain employs TRBV4-3 and TRBJ2-7; 8 bases match TRBD1. This CDR3 has 17 residues. V was pared by 0 bases and J by 0 bases, with 7 bases of the junction left unmatched. Per germline, CDR1 LGHNA and CDR2 YSLEER. CDR3 nucleotide sequence: TGCGCCAGCAGCCAAGATGCTGGACAGGGAAGCTCCTACGAGCAGTACTTC. Protein product: CASSQDAGQGSSYEQYF.

V and J are TRBV4-2 and TRBJ2-7, with D perhaps TRBD2 (6 bases). CDR1 is LGHNA and CDR2 is YNFKEQ in the germline V gene. Trimming removed 7 bases at V and 1 base at J, with 14 bases between. CDR3 size: 14 residues. The CDR3 bases are TGTGCCAGCACTCCGAGGGCGGGGTCCTACGAGCAGTACTTC. Translated, it gives CASTPRAGSYEQYF.

This clonotype has just a few counts. The chain is built from TRBV6-1 and TRBJ2-1; D tentatively fits TRBD1 or TRBD2 (5 bases each). The CDR3 runs 15 residues. From germline, CDR1 is MNHNS and CDR2 SASEGT. The V end lost 0 bases, the J end lost 7 bases, and 13 bases lay between the germline ends. CDR3 sequence: CASSEAGVPGNEQFF. In DNA form, the CDR3 reads TGTGCCAGCAGTGAAGCGGGGGTGCCGGGGAATGAGCAGTTCTTC.

The chain recombines TRBV6-2 or TRBV6-3 with TRBJ2-4; 8 bases line up with TRBD1. This CDR3 is built from 16 residues. Germline trimming cut 6 bases from V and 9 bases from J; bases unmatched to any gene: 16. In germline, CDR1 is MNHEY, CDR2 SVGEGT. CDR3 in amino acids: CASSRTGTREEGIQYF. The CDR3 DNA reads TGTGCCAGCAGCCGGACAGGGACCCGTGAAGAGGGCATTCAGTACTTC.